Listed below are T cell receptor beta chains from one sample, sequenced in a study of blood T cell repertoires in COVID-19. TCRdb's copy holds only in-frame clones and misses some; the assay was immunoSEQ multiplex PCR. The sample shows over 250,000 clones, approximately 80% of them seen only once. The sequenced material came from PBMCs or T cells enriched from blood (not recorded which). All receptors come from a man aged 40-50 years who had been exposed to COVID-19. Both conserved end residues are part of each CDR3. Fields, in order: V gene, clone size, D gene, J gene, CDR3 DNA, CDR3 protein. A D gene is named only where the DNA matches it firmly. Some rows have no size entry. The others give once, few or many, or a class for an expanded clone.

>TRBV3-1/TRBV3-2|NA|TRBD1|TRBJ1-1
TGTGCCAGCAGCCAAGATGACAGGGGGCATGCTGAAGCTTTCTTT
CASSQDDRGHAEAFF
>TRBV2|NA|NA|TRBJ2-3
TGTGCCAGCAGTGAACTTTCCCTTCGGGGAGATACGCAGTATTTT
CASSELSLRGDTQYF
>TRBV5-1|NA|NA|TRBJ2-7
TGCGCCAGCAGCTTCACAGGGAGAAGGTATTTGGACGAGCAGTACTTC
CASSFTGRRYLDEQYF
>TRBV7-9|once|NA|TRBJ2-2
TGTGCCAGCAGCTGGGGACTTCACACGAACACCGGGGAGCTGTTTTTT
CASSWGLHTNTGELFF
>TRBV4-1|NA|NA|TRBJ2-1
TGCGCCAGCAGCCAGCTGGGCGATAATGAGCAGTTCTTC
CASSQLGDNEQFF
>TRBV19|NA|TRBD2|TRBJ2-3
TGTGCCAGTAGTTCCCTAGCGGGAAGTGCGGATACGCAGTATTTT
CASSSLAGSADTQYF
>TRBV6-5|NA|NA|TRBJ1-2
TGTGCCAGCACTATAGGGAGCTATGGCTACACCTTC
CASTIGSYGYTF
>TRBV3-1/TRBV3-2|NA|NA|TRBJ1-5
TGTGCCAGCAGCCAAAGCTCTCAGCCCCAGCATTTT
CASSQSSQPQHF
>TRBV10-2|NA|NA|TRBJ1-2
TGCGCCAGTACCGTAAGGGGCGATGGAGGCTACACCTTC
CASTVRGDGGYTF
>TRBV6-5|NA|NA|TRBJ2-7
TGTGCCAGCAGCCTTCAGGGAATAGGCGGCGAGCAGTACTTC
CASSLQGIGGEQYF
>TRBV27|NA|NA|TRBJ2-6
TGTGCCAGCACCCTAAAGTGGTCTGGGGCCAACGTCCTGACTTTC
CASTLKWSGANVLTF
>TRBV18|once|NA|TRBJ2-4
TGTGCCAGCTCACCGACCCGGGAAAACATTCAGTACTTC
CASSPTRENIQYF
>TRBV15|NA|NA|TRBJ2-7
TGTGCCACCAGCAGAGATCCGGACAGACTATACGAGCAGTACTTC
CATSRDPDRLYEQYF
>TRBV6-4|few|TRBD1|TRBJ1-2
TGTGCCAGCAGCAGGGACAGGGGGAACTATGGCTACACCTTC
CASSRDRGNYGYTF
>TRBV10-3|NA|NA|TRBJ1-2
TGTGCCATCAGTTTTCAGGGGAAGCATGGCTACACCTTC
CAISFQGKHGYTF
>TRBV6-1|NA|TRBD1|TRBJ1-5
TGTGCCAGCAGTGACTGGGGACAGGGCTATAGCAATCAGCCCCAGCATTTT
CASSDWGQGYSNQPQHF
>TRBV2|NA|TRBD1|TRBJ2-7
TGTGCCAGCAGTCCGGGGACAGGGGTTCCGTACTTC
CASSPGTGVPYF
>TRBV28|NA|NA|TRBJ2-5
TGTGCCAGCGGCCGAGAGACCCAGTACTTC
CASGRETQYF
>TRBV7-3|NA|NA|TRBJ1-1
TGTGCCAGCACCAAACAGGGATCGAACACTGAAGCTTTCTTT
CASTKQGSNTEAFF
>TRBV9|NA|NA|TRBJ2-7
TGTGCCAGCAGCTCTGGGATGGACTGGACCTACGAGCAGTACTTC
CASSSGMDWTYEQYF
>TRBV9|NA|TRBD1|TRBJ1-4
TGTGCCAGCAGCGTAGCGGGGACAGGAGGTGAAAAACTGTTTTTT
CASSVAGTGGEKLFF
>TRBV6-1|NA|NA|TRBJ2-7
TGTGCCAGCAGTGATTTAGGTTCTCCTCTAGACGAGCAGTACTTC
CASSDLGSPLDEQYF
>TRBV27|NA|NA|TRBJ2-7
TGTGCCAGCAGCCGGGAGAGATTCTACGAGCAGTACTTC
CASSRERFYEQYF
>TRBV18|NA|TRBD1|TRBJ2-1
TGTGCCAGCTCCCACGGACAGGGGGTATCCAATGAGCAGTTCTTC
CASSHGQGVSNEQFF
>TRBV29-1|NA|TRBD2|TRBJ2-7
TGCAGCGTTAGTCTGGGACTAGCGGGAGTTAAAAGGGACTACGAGCAGTACTTC
CSVSLGLAGVKRDYEQYF
>TRBV6-6|NA|TRBD1|TRBJ2-7
TGTGCCAGCAGTCGAAAAACAGGGGGCTTTTTCTACGAGCAGTACTTC
CASSRKTGGFFYEQYF
>TRBV7-6|once|NA|TRBJ1-2
TGTGCCAGCAGATTCGGTGGACAACGGCCGCTCTATGGCTACACCTTC
CASRFGGQRPLYGYTF
>TRBV27|NA|NA|TRBJ2-7
TGTGCCAGCAGTTTACAGGCTTCTTCCTACGAGCAGTACTTC
CASSLQASSYEQYF
>TRBV9|NA|NA|TRBJ1-3
TGTGCCAGCAGCGTAGAACAGGGAAACACCATATATTTT
CASSVEQGNTIYF
>TRBV6-2/TRBV6-3|NA|TRBD2|TRBJ2-1
TGTGCCAGCAGTTACCTAAGGCTAGCGGGAGACAATGAGCAGTTCTTC
CASSYLRLAGDNEQFF
>TRBV30|few|NA|TRBJ1-1
TGTGCCTGGAGTAATCCCCGGACAGAGAGAAACACTGAAGCTTTCTTT
CAWSNPRTERNTEAFF
>TRBV6-5|NA|NA|TRBJ1-2
TGTGCCAGCAGCCCAGGGTCTCGAGGCTACACCTTC
CASSPGSRGYTF
>TRBV18|NA|TRBD2|TRBJ2-7
TGTGCCAGCTCACCACCGGGACTAGCGGGACTGCTCGAGCAGTACTTC
CASSPPGLAGLLEQYF
>TRBV9|few|NA|TRBJ1-1
TGTGCCAGCACTCCCTCGATGGGGCTAGAAGAAGCTTTCTTT
CASTPSMGLEEAFF
>TRBV6-6|NA|NA|TRBJ2-5
TGTGCCAGCAGTTTTAGAGAGACCCAGTACTTC
CASSFRETQYF
>TRBV5-1|NA|TRBD2|TRBJ2-7
TGCGCCAGCAGCCTAGCGGGAGGGGGAGGTCTCGAGCAGTACTTC
CASSLAGGGGLEQYF
>TRBV6-5|few|NA|TRBJ2-1
TGTGCCAGCACCCCCCGGGGAGCGGCCTACAATGAGCAGTTCTTC
CASTPRGAAYNEQFF
>TRBV24-1|NA|NA|TRBJ1-1
TGTGCCACCAGTGATCGTAAGAACACTGAAGCTTTCTTT
CATSDRKNTEAFF
>TRBV28|few|NA|TRBJ1-4
TGTGCCAGCAGTTTACCATCGACAGGTCTTGGGGGAAAACTGTTTTTT
CASSLPSTGLGGKLFF
>TRBV12-5|NA|NA|TRBJ1-3
TGTGCTAGTGGTTTGGTACAAAACAGTAGATCTGGAAACACCATATATTTT
CASGLVQNSRSGNTIYF
>TRBV5-1|once|NA|TRBJ1-4
TGCGCCAGCAGCTTGGGCAGGGCCTCAAGGACTAATGAAAAACTGTTTTTT
CASSLGRASRTNEKLFF
>TRBV11-2|NA|NA|TRBJ1-5
TGTGCCAGCAGCATTAGTGTGACTGACAATCAGCCCCAGCATTTT
CASSISVTDNQPQHF
>TRBV2|NA|NA|TRBJ2-5
TGTGCCAGCACAGGATCTGGGAGAGAGACCCAGTACTTC
CASTGSGRETQYF
>TRBV9|NA|NA|TRBJ1-2
TGTGCCAGCAGCGTGGATGGCAGGGGCTATGGCTACACCTTC
CASSVDGRGYGYTF
>TRBV15|NA|TRBD1|TRBJ1-2
TGTGCCACCAAGCAGCCCTACAGGGGATACGGCTACACCTTC
CATKQPYRGYGYTF
>TRBV30|NA|NA|TRBJ2-3
TGTGCCTGGGACCACCGTGGAGGGGCAACGCAGTATTTT
CAWDHRGGATQYF
>TRBV7-9|NA|TRBD2|TRBJ2-1
TGTGCCAGCAGCTTTTTAGCGGGAGCAATCTTGATTGAGCAGTTCTTC
CASSFLAGAILIEQFF
>TRBV7-8|NA|TRBD1|TRBJ1-2
TGTGCCAGCAGCTTAGCGACCGGGACAGGGTCCGATGGCTACACCTTC
CASSLATGTGSDGYTF
>TRBV18|NA|TRBD2|TRBJ2-7
TGTGCCAGCTCACCGCTAGCGGAGTTCGCGCAGTACTTC
CASSPLAEFAQYF
>TRBV2|many|TRBD1|TRBJ2-2
TGTGCCAGCAGTGACGGCAGGGGGCAAAAGGCGAACACCGGGGAGCTGTTTTTT
CASSDGRGQKANTGELFF